This note documents a single TCR beta chain sequence. Its matching antigen is unknown. The sample originates from a study of shared clonotypes between healthy human individuals. Study results and caveats: Tissues were not sampled, only blood, and their repertoires likely differ. The donor pool, a small one, limited the genetic and exposure-history diversity represented. Across subsets, estimated richness was generally greater for naive than for memory populations.

The CD4+ fraction was divided into a CD45RA+ naive subset and a CD45RA-negative memory subset. Measured with immunoSEQ multiplex PCR; TCRdb has only the in-frame clones, and not every one. This sample has roughly 520,000 clones, with around 95% found just once. The sequence came from a woman in her 30s in good health. The sequencing input was naive CD4+ T cells sorted from blood. Documented subset: CD45RA+ positively selected.

The CDR3 DNA is TGTGCCAGCAGTCTCCTACTGGGAGATACGCAGTATTTT. Protein: CASSLLLGDTQYF. V gene TRBV28 combines with J gene TRBJ2-3; D gene unclear. CDR3 length: 13 residues. CDR1 MDHEN and CDR2 SYDVKM come from the germline V gene. The ends were cut back, 5 bases at V and 5 bases at J, with 11 bases in the middle.